This TCR beta chain emerged from a study of blood T cells in healthy people across ages (dated by TCRdb to between 2015 and 2017). About the study as a whole: In model experiments, template switching captured about one uniquely barcoded TCR beta cDNA molecule for every two T cells. Donors were grouped into four age groups: young (average roughly 17 years), middle-aged (roughly 38), aged (around 56) and long-lived (less than 85). To avoid experimental bias, donors of different ages were distributed randomly across sequencing lanes. The study analyzed two additional independent replicas of 1 million unique cDNA reads from the same blood draw for two donors, one aged 18 to 29 and one aged 80 or older. Using deep sequencing normalized with unique cDNA molecular identifiers, the study measured how TCR beta repertoire diversity changes with age. Overall results and qualifications from the work: Observed TCR beta diversity per million T cells fell roughly linearly with age, and a significant reduction was already apparent by age roughly 41. Because donor CMV infection status was unknown, age-related changes in expanded clonotypes were potentially confounded. There was a strong correlation between observed TCR beta diversity and the percentage of naive T cells measured by flow cytometry. Compared with the aged group, the long-lived group had more naive CD4+ T cells, fewer expanded clones and increased TCR diversity, a pattern suggesting age selection. Conclusive comparison of naive and antigen-experienced compartments was prevented by the profiling of bulk unsorted PBMCs. Estimates of total diversity based on one million sequenced T cells were considered lower bounds and underestimates.

Donors were a few dozen systemically healthy Caucasian individuals from Russia aged roughly 6 to 90 years. Each donor gave ten milliliters of peripheral blood, drawn into EDTA-treated Vacutainer tubes. Ficoll-Paque density-gradient centrifugation was used to isolate PBMCs, with at least 6.5 million per sample. Total RNA, at least 5 micrograms per sample, was extracted from PBMCs with Trizol reagent. The percentages of naive CD45RAhigh/CD27high T cells were determined by flow cytometry on a PBMC aliquot from every donor. The germline ends are 12 bases apart after V is trimmed by 9 bases and J by 4 bases. There are 12 amino acids in the CDR3, from cysteine to phenylalanine inclusive. The retained sequence is limited to the CDR3, 36 bases, with the frame set at the first base. CDR1 MNHEY and CDR2 SMNVEV are derived from the germline V gene (reference sequence). Libraries were constructed by 5' RACE. TCRdb records Illumina HiSeq 2500 as the sequencer. The second PCR ran for roughly 7 to 12 cycles and used a J-beta primer mix along with a sample-barcoded 5' primer. A template-switch 5' adaptor carrying 12 random nucleotides introduced a unique molecular identifier onto each TCR beta cDNA molecule. At least 3 million CDR3-containing paired-end reads were obtained from each sample. All of the RNA was converted into first-strand cDNA using the Mint cDNA synthesis kit, with a TRBC-specific oligonucleotide serving as the primer. Following uracil-DNA glycosylase treatment, all cDNA underwent a first 18-cycle PCR with the universal primers M1SS and BC2_uni_R. On the study's bioinformatics: For normalization, 1 million high-quality reads were randomly selected from each sample, with every read carrying a distinct molecular identifier. Instead of being binned into consensus sequences, reads that shared molecular identifiers were thrown out. MiTCR, set to a Q25 quality threshold and the strictest error-elimination algorithm, was used for CDR3 identification, clonotype clustering and error correction. Lower-bound total TCR beta diversity was estimated with a nonparametric unseen species model using Euler transformation. TCRdb itself trimmed the public reads at Q25 with fastp, ran MiXCR and retained productive beta chains. For every CDR3 protein sequence, its rows merge into one entry that carries the most common genes and DNA. V and J calls and clone size were set by TCRdb, not the authors. Recorded for this sample are 1 million to 1.2 million distinct CDR3 sequences; about two fifths of them occurred a single time. Together, the top ten hold about an eighth of the sample.

As regards this clonotype: No cognate antigen has been identified for it. The sample holds no much larger clone one base away, and base qualities are not on file.

The sequenced sample consisted of blood. This TCR derives from a man younger than 35 in good health. The chain couples TRBV27 to TRBJ1-2, with an unclear D gene assignment. The DNA reads as follows: TGTGCCAGTAAGGGCCGTGGCTATGGCTACACCTTC. Its translation reads: CASKGRGYGYTF.